Listed here are 31 T cell receptor beta chains from one sample, sequenced in a study of human T cells and chemical hapten exposure. MiXCR was run by TCRdb on the RACE reads, yielding one entry per CDR3 protein. The data contain approximately 91,000 distinct CDR3 sequences, around 10% of them singletons. The time point denotes: patch test 2, 6 weeks after DPC sensitization. Treatment here: therapeutic diphenylcyclopropenone sensitization with weekly scalp DPC. The specimen comprised whole blood, sampled in connection with sensitization to the hapten diphenylcyclopropenone (DPC). Receptors were obtained from a young man with alopecia areata. Some clones in this sample may be carry-over from other donors' samples.

This clonotype was seen a handful of times. V usage is TRBV2 and J usage is TRBJ1-2; D gene ambiguous. CDR1 is SNHLY, CDR2 FYNNEI, per germline. CDR3 length: 13 residues. V was clipped by 7 bases and J by 4 bases, with 13 bases between them. Written as DNA, the CDR3 is TGTGCCAGCAAGATCGCAATTGGCTATGGCTACACCTTC. Translated: CASKIAIGYGYTF.

J is TRBJ1-5 and V is TRBV11-2; D unclear. This CDR3 contains 16 residues. Trimming stripped 7 bases from V and 5 bases from J, with 21 bases between. Germline V gives CDR1 SGHAT, CDR2 FQNNGV. The CDR3 DNA reads TGTGCCAGCATCACATTACGGGGAGAGAGCCATCAGCCCCAGCATTTT. Its translation: CASITLRGESHQPQHF.

This clonotype was recorded many times. The gene calls are TRBV29-1 and TRBJ2-1; 9 bases line up with TRBD1. From germline, CDR1 is SQVTM and CDR2 ANQGSEA. The CDR3 has 13 residues. Trimming took 0 bases from V and 10 from J; bases not matched to a gene: 4. CDR3 nucleotides: TGCAGCGTTGAAGAACAGGGGGCAGGGGAGCAGTTCTTC. Its protein product is CSVEEQGAGEQFF.

This clonotype was detected many times. The chain combines TRBV20-1 with TRBJ2-7, with 10 bases that match TRBD2. The CDR3 sequence is 13 residues long. V shed 3 bases, J shed 6 bases, and the junction held 5 bases outside the gene matches. In germline, CDR1 is DFQATT, CDR2 SNEGSKA (reference sequence). This CDR3 is CSASMGLASEQYF. The CDR3 DNA is TGCAGTGCTAGTATGGGACTAGCGAGCGAGCAGTACTTC.

This clonotype has at least ten counts. The J gene is TRBJ1-4, the V gene TRBV7-2; unclear D gene. CDR3 length equals 13 residues. V was clipped by 5 bases and J by 3 bases, with 7 bases between them. CDR1 and CDR2 from the germline V gene are SGHTA and FQGNSA. The CDR3 DNA follows: TGTGCCAGCAGCCCGGACCCTAATGAAAAACTGTTTTTT. Its translation is CASSPDPNEKLFF.

The V and J genes are TRBV6-6 and TRBJ1-5; D call uncertain. Germline V gene sequence: CDR1 MNHNY, CDR2 SVGAGI (reference sequence). Trimming removed 6 bases at V and 4 bases at J, with 19 bases between. The CDR3 spans 16 residues. CDR3 in amino acids: CASSQTSRAGNQPQHF. For the CDR3, the DNA is TGTGCCAGCAGCCAAACATCGAGGGCCGGTAATCAGCCCCAGCATTTT.

This clonotype was picked up a small number of times. The chain is built from TRBV7-9 and TRBJ2-3; D is unclear. From germline, CDR1 is SEHNR and CDR2 FQNEAQ (reference sequence). There are 14 residues in the CDR3. V lost 5 bases to trimming and J lost 4 bases, with 13 bases between them. Written as DNA, the CDR3 is TGTGCCAGCAGCCCTCCTCTTGCATCAGATACGCAGTATTTT. This sequence encodes CASSPPLASDTQYF.

The chain recombines TRBV2 with TRBJ1-1; no reliable D call. The germline V and J ends were trimmed by 3 bases and 0 bases, with 8 bases remaining between them. The CDR3 has 14 residues. Germline values: CDR1 SNHLY, CDR2 FYNNEI. This chain's CDR3 is CASSDRPMNTEAFF. CDR3 nucleotides: TGTGCCAGCAGTGATAGGCCCATGAACACTGAAGCTTTCTTT.

This clonotype was picked up a small number of times. This chain connects TRBV6-6 to TRBJ2-1, with 7 bases identical to TRBD2. J gave up 2 bases and V 0 bases, and 7 bases lay outside the gene matches. The CDR3 totals 17 residues. Germline loops: CDR1 MNHNY, CDR2 SVGAGI (reference sequence). CDR3 sequence: CASSYSKGGSTYNEQFF. CDR3 nucleotide sequence: TGTGCCAGCAGTTACTCGAAAGGCGGGAGCACCTACAATGAGCAGTTCTTC.

This clonotype was picked up a small number of times. V gene TRBV7-3 combines with J gene TRBJ1-2; D is undetermined. The V end was cut by 1 base, the J end by 4 bases, with 7 bases between. This CDR3 has 13 amino acids. Germline CDR1 and CDR2: SGHTA and FQGTGA. The CDR3 DNA is TGTGCCAGCAGCTTAAGCGGGAGCTATGGCTACACCTTC. Its protein is CASSLSGSYGYTF. The full variable domain, completed using reference TRBV7-3 and TRBJ1-2, is GAGVSQTPSNKVTEKGKYVELRCDPISGHTALYWYRQSLGQGPEFLIYFQGTGAADDSGLPNDRFFAVRPEGSVSTLKIQRTERGDSAVYLCASSLSGSYGYTFGSGTRLTVV.

This clonotype was detected ten times or more. V is TRBV11-2 and J is TRBJ1-1; D is unclear. Germline V gene sequence: CDR1 SGHAT, CDR2 FQNNGV. Trimming removed 2 bases from V and 0 bases from J, with 10 bases in between. CDR3 length equals 15 residues. CDR3 DNA: TGTGCCAGCAGCTTACGCCTGGGTATGAACACTGAAGCTTTCTTT. Translated: CASSLRLGMNTEAFF.

The CDR3 region is CASSQVRGISTGELFF. The DNA of the CDR3 is TGCGCCAGCAGCCAAGTTCGGGGTATAAGCACCGGGGAGCTGTTTTTT. The V and J genes are TRBV4-1 and TRBJ2-2; possible D gene TRBD2, 5 bases. CDR1 is MGHRA and CDR2 is YSYEKL in the germline V gene. The CDR3 totals 16 residues. V lost 1 base and J lost 4, with 13 bases in between.

The table lists this clonotype with a few counts. CDR3 sequence reads: CASGLRLLTNYEQYF. In nucleotides, the CDR3 is TGTGCCAGCGGACTAAGACTACTCACAAACTACGAGCAGTACTTC. The genes are TRBV28 and TRBJ2-7; tentatively, D is TRBD2 (6 bases). The CDR3 has 15 amino acids. Deletions cut 8 bases from V and 3 bases from J, with 20 bases between. Germline V gives CDR1 MDHEN, CDR2 SYDVKM.

This clonotype was detected a few times. V is TRBV12-3 or TRBV12-4 and J is TRBJ2-2; 9 bases line up with TRBD1. The length of the CDR3 is 16 residues. Trimming at V came to 5 bases and at J to 0 bases, leaving 4 bases not matched to a gene. The CDR3 here is CASSPRDRANTGELFF. CDR3 sequence (DNA): TGTGCCAGCAGTCCACGGGACAGGGCGAACACCGGGGAGCTGTTTTTT.

The CDR3: CASSLGAGDLTDTQYF. Written as DNA, the CDR3 is TGCGCCAGCAGCTTGGGGGCAGGGGACCTCACAGATACGCAGTATTTT. The chain is built from TRBV5-1 and TRBJ2-3, with a tentative D call TRBD1 (6 bases). V was pared by 0 bases and J by 2 bases, with 13 bases between. Germline V lookup: CDR1 SGHRS, CDR2 YFSETQ. The CDR3 totals 16 residues.

This clonotype has at least ten counts. The V call is TRBV3-1, the J call TRBJ1-4; D call uncertain. Germline V gene data show CDR1 as LGHDT and CDR2 as YNNKEL (reference sequence). Deletions cut 1 base from V and 7 bases from J, with 13 bases between. CDR3 length: 15 residues. The CDR3 region has the DNA TGTGCCAGCAGCCAAGGGACGATACGCGCTGAAAAACTGTTTTTT. This translates into CASSQGTIRAEKLFF. The whole variable domain, remainder taken from reference TRBV3-1 and TRBJ1-4, is DTAVSQTPKYLVTQMGNDKSIKCEQNLGHDTMYWYKQDSKKFLKIMFSYNNKELIINETVPNRFSPKSPDKAHLNLHINSLELGDSAVYFCASSQGTIRAEKLFFGSGTQLSVL.

This clonotype was seen more than once but under ten times. The V gene is TRBV20-1, the J gene TRBJ2-5; 10 nucleotides agree with TRBD2. V gave up 2 bases and J gave up 5 bases; unmatched junction bases: 17. The germline V gene has CDR1 DFQATT and CDR2 SNEGSKA (reference sequence). The CDR3 sequence is 18 residues long. CDR3 DNA sequence: TGCAGTGCTAGACCCTTTGGACCAGCGGGGGGGCCTTCGGAGACCCAGTACTTC. This codes for CSARPFGPAGGPSETQYF.

This chain uses TRBV28 with TRBJ1-1; D gene uncertain. This CDR3 is built from 13 residues. V was shortened by 2 bases and J by 4 bases, with 8 bases between the two germline ends. Germline V CDR1 and CDR2: MDHEN, SYDVKM. In DNA, the CDR3 is TGTGCCAGCAGTTTAGTGGAGATCACTGAAGCTTTCTTT. Protein product: CASSLVEITEAFF. Full variable domain (remainder filled in from reference TRBV28 and TRBJ1-1): DVKVTQSSRYLVKRTGEKVFLECVQDMDHENMFWYRQDPGLGLRLIYFSYDVKMKEKGDIPEGYSVSREKKERFSLILESASTNQTSMYLCASSLVEITEAFFGQGTRLTVV.

This clonotype has a count of ten or more. V is TRBV7-3 and J is TRBJ2-3; D not resolved. CDR3 size: 15 residues. Trimming took off 4 bases at V and 0 bases at J, with 11 bases between the two ends. Germline V gene sequence: CDR1 SGHTA, CDR2 FQGTGA. The chain's CDR3 is CASSSMGKSTDTQYF. The CDR3 DNA is TGTGCCAGCAGCTCCATGGGGAAAAGCACAGATACGCAGTATTTT. The full variable domain, with the rest looked up from reference TRBV7-3 and TRBJ2-3, is GAGVSQTPSNKVTEKGKYVELRCDPISGHTALYWYRQSLGQGPEFLIYFQGTGAADDSGLPNDRFFAVRPEGSVSTLKIQRTERGDSAVYLCASSSMGKSTDTQYFGPGTRLTVL.

This clonotype showed up many times. The rearrangement links TRBV7-2 to TRBJ2-3, with D possibly matching TRBD1 (6 bases). Per germline, CDR1 SGHTA and CDR2 FQGNSA. The ends were cut back, 5 bases at V and 4 bases at J, with 22 bases in the middle. The CDR3 contains 17 residues. The CDR3 sequence: CASSGVGDPGAADTQYF. DNA of the CDR3: TGTGCCAGCAGCGGCGTGGGGGACCCAGGGGCTGCAGATACGCAGTATTTT.

On this clonotype itself: A much larger clone is a single base away; this may be a read error. Given the absence of the conserved phenylalanine or tryptophan at the CDR3 end, a read error is likely. This chain joins TRBV2 and TRBJ2-1; D might be TRBD2 (5 bases). The CDR3 length is 17 residues. Trimming pared 5 bases from V and 2 bases from J, leaving 19 bases between. Germline CDR1 and CDR2: SNHLY and FYNNEI. This CDR3 reads CASSPSRSKGAYNEQFL. The CDR3 coding sequence is TGTGCCAGCAGTCCAAGTAGGTCGAAGGGAGCCTACAATGAGCAGTTCTTA.

Only a few counts were recorded for this clonotype. The chain combines TRBV4-3 with TRBJ1-1, with no clear D. Trimming shortened V by 0 bases and J by 2 bases, and 7 bases separated the two germline ends. The CDR3 length is 14 residues. Looked up from germline, CDR1 is LGHNA and CDR2 is YSLEER. The CDR3 sequence is CASSQDRRNTEAFF. The CDR3 DNA is TGCGCCAGCAGCCAAGATCGGAGAAACACTGAAGCTTTCTTT.

In this sample, this clonotype turned up many times. The chain joins TRBV6-6 to TRBJ2-7; D not certain. With 5 bases removed from V and 0 bases from J, the gap between germline ends came to 8 bases. CDR1 and CDR2 from the germline V gene are MNHNY and SVGAGI (reference sequence). The CDR3 is 13 residues long. CDR3 DNA: TGTGCCAGCAGTCCCCCGCACTCCTACGAGCAGTACTTC. It encodes CASSPPHSYEQYF.

This sequence joins TRBV6-5 and TRBJ1-1; D uncertain. V lost 2 bases to trimming and J lost 0 bases, with 7 bases between them. Per the germline V gene, CDR1 is MNHEY and CDR2 is SVGAGI. This CDR3 is built from 14 residues. This CDR3 reads CASSYGSLNTEAFF. In DNA, the CDR3 is TGTGCCAGCAGTTACGGGAGCCTGAACACTGAAGCTTTCTTT.

V usage is TRBV6-5 and J usage is TRBJ1-2, with D tentatively TRBD1 (5 bases). This CDR3 has 17 amino acids. V was trimmed by 2 bases and J by 2 bases, leaving 18 bases between them. Germline V lookup: CDR1 MNHEY, CDR2 SVGAGI. The chain's CDR3 is CASSYSRGGARNYGYTF. Written as DNA, the CDR3 is TGTGCCAGCAGTTACAGTCGGGGCGGGGCTCGAAACTATGGCTACACCTTC.

This clonotype has only a few counts. This chain links TRBV18 with TRBJ2-5; D is unresolved. The CDR3 has 13 residues. Germline V CDR1 and CDR2: KGHSH, LQKENI. With 3 bases removed from V and 5 bases from J, the gap between germline ends came to 10 bases. The DNA of the CDR3 is TGTGCCAGCTCACCTAATTCCGCCGAGACCCAGTACTTC. Protein product: CASSPNSAETQYF.

This clonotype was counted at least ten times. The gene calls are TRBV4-1 and TRBJ1-6; D is unclear. V lost 1 base and J lost 6, with 10 bases in between. CDR1 MGHRA and CDR2 YSYEKL come from the germline V gene. This CDR3 has 15 residues. This chain's CDR3 is CASSQAGLTNSPLHF. The CDR3 nucleotides read TGCGCCAGCAGCCAAGCAGGCTTGACTAATTCACCCCTCCACTTT.

This clonotype was seen ten or more times. The chain links TRBV4-3 to TRBJ1-2, with D hard to call. Germline V gene data show CDR1 as LGHNA and CDR2 as YSLEER. The length of the CDR3 is 15 residues. V shed 1 base and J shed 5 bases, with 14 bases lying between them. CDR3 residues: CASSQGSGGSYGYTF. Written as DNA, the CDR3 is TGCGCCAGCAGCCAAGGGTCGGGAGGTTCTTATGGCTACACCTTC.

This clonotype was seen many times. The chain has TRBV28 and TRBJ2-1; D is unresolved. The CDR3 contains 14 residues. The germline V and J ends were trimmed by 2 bases and 2 bases, with 7 bases remaining between them. Germline lookup yields CDR1 MDHEN and CDR2 SYDVKM. CDR3 DNA sequence: TGTGCCAGCAGTTTAGGCAGGCCCTACAATGAGCAGTTCTTC. Its protein is CASSLGRPYNEQFF.

This clonotype has a handful of counts. V usage is TRBV19 and J usage is TRBJ2-5, with a possible D match to TRBD1 (5 bases). This CDR3 is 15 amino acids long. Deletions cut 5 bases from V and 2 bases from J, with 15 bases between. Germline V gene data show CDR1 as LNHDA and CDR2 as SQIVND (reference sequence). The CDR3 reads CASSLTTELQETQYF. The CDR3 bases are TGTGCCAGTAGTTTGACGACAGAGCTTCAAGAGACCCAGTACTTC.

This clonotype was counted ten times or more. The chain recombines TRBV6-6 with TRBJ1-2; 7 bases align to TRBD1. This CDR3 comprises 13 residues. V trimming: 6 bases; J trimming: 7 bases; junction bases outside the gene matches: 8. Per germline, CDR1 MNHNY and CDR2 SVGAGI (reference sequence). This chain's CDR3 is CASSHDREGGYTF. CDR3 sequence (DNA): TGTGCCAGCAGCCACGACAGGGAGGGTGGCTACACCTTC.